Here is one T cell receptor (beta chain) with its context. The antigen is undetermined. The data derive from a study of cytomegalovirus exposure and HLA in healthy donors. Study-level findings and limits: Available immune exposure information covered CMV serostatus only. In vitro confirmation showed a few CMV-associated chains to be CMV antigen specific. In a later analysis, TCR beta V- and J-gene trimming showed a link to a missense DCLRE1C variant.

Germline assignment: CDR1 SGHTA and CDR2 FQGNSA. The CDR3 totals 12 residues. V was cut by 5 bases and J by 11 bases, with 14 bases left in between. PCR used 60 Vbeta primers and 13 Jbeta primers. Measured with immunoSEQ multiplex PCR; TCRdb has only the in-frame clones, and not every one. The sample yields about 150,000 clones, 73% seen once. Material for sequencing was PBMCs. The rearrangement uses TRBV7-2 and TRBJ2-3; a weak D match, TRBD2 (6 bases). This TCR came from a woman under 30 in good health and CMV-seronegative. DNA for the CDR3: TGTGCCAGCAGCCCTGCTAGCGCCGTGCAGTATTTT. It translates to CASSPASAVQYF.